Below, 30 T cell receptor beta chains from the same sample are listed, as sequenced in a study of Graves' ophthalmopathy and Graves' hyperthyroidism. Amplifying from RNA transcripts, the study obtained TCR beta CDR3 regions. The library came from an HTBI-primed first-round RT-PCR and a second-round multiplex PCR. TCRdb re-called the multiplex PCR reads with MiXCR, one entry per CDR3 protein. The sample carries around 1,200,000 distinct CDR3 sequences, about two fifths recorded once. The specimen sequenced was peripheral blood or thyroid tissue (not recorded which). These receptors originate from an adult man with Graves' hyperthyroidism.

This chain links TRBV3-1 with TRBJ2-7; D is uncertain. The CDR3 runs to 14 residues. Germline V gene lookup returns CDR1 LGHDT and CDR2 YNNKEL (reference sequence). Deletions cut 2 bases from V and 4 bases from J, with 12 bases between. Here the CDR3 DNA reads TGTGCCAGCAGCCAACTGGTCAGTCGATACGAGCAGTACTTC. Amino acid sequence: CASSQLVSRYEQYF.

The chain combines TRBV7-2 with TRBJ1-2; D unclear. The CDR3 totals 17 residues. V was trimmed by 3 bases and J by 6 bases, leaving 23 bases between them. CDR1 and CDR2 (germline): SGHTA, FQGNSA. CDR3 in amino acids: CASSFQSPGRLVNGYTF. CDR3 in DNA: TGTGCCAGCAGCTTCCAATCGCCAGGAAGGCTAGTGAATGGCTACACCTTC.

V gene TRBV2 combines with J gene TRBJ2-5; D possibly corresponds to TRBD1 (5 bases). Trimming took off 4 bases at V and 1 base at J, with 13 bases between the two ends. Germline CDR1 and CDR2: SNHLY and FYNNEI. The CDR3 spans 15 residues. The DNA for the CDR3 is TGTGCCAGCAGTGTAATGACAGATTTCCAAGAGACCCAGTACTTC. Amino acids: CASSVMTDFQETQYF.

V and J are TRBV9 and TRBJ1-4; TRBD1 might be the D (5 bases). The CDR3 totals 16 residues. Trimming shortened V by 0 bases and J by 7 bases, and 16 bases separated the two germline ends. Germline V gene sequence: CDR1 SGDLS, CDR2 YYNGEE. Here the CDR3 reads CASSVGQWHRLEKLFF. The CDR3 DNA reads TGTGCCAGCAGCGTAGGACAGTGGCATCGCCTTGAAAAACTGTTTTTT.

The chain carries TRBV10-2 and TRBJ1-1; D not resolved. Trimming left V 2 bases short and J 3 bases short, with 13 bases between. This CDR3 contains 15 residues. Germline V gene data show CDR1 as WSHSY and CDR2 as SAAADI. CDR3 residues: CASSEPQIADTEAFF. As DNA, the CDR3 is TGCGCCAGCAGTGAGCCACAGATCGCTGACACTGAAGCTTTCTTT.

This clonotype occurred many times. This chain links TRBV29-1 with TRBJ1-2; the match to TRBD1 covers 8 bases. The CDR3 is 13 residues long. Germline V CDR1 and CDR2: SQVTM, ANQGSEA. V was pared by 5 bases and J by 4 bases, with 6 bases of the junction left unmatched. The CDR3 nucleotides are TGCAGCGTTCGGGACAGGAACTTCTATGGCTACACCTTC. Translation: CSVRDRNFYGYTF.

V is TRBV29-1 and J is TRBJ1-2, with 9 bases matching TRBD1. The V gene's germline CDR1 is SQVTM and CDR2 ANQGSEA. CDR3 length: 12 amino acids. The V segment lost 6 bases and the J segment 4 bases; nucleotides outside the gene matches: 3. DNA of the CDR3: TGCAGCGTGACAGGGGGGGCCTATGGCTACACCTTC. The encoded protein is CSVTGGAYGYTF.

This clonotype has ten or more counts. This chain connects TRBV6-5 to TRBJ1-2; 10 nucleotides agree with TRBD1. This CDR3 contains 15 residues. The V and J ends lost 7 bases and 7 bases, in that order; junction bases with no gene match: 12. Germline lookup yields CDR1 MNHEY and CDR2 SVGAGI. As DNA, the CDR3 is TGTGCCAGCACCACCCCGGGACAGGGGCCCGCTGGCTACACCTTC. This sequence encodes CASTTPGQGPAGYTF.

This clonotype was picked up many times. The gene calls are TRBV20-1 and TRBJ1-2, with 7 positions matching TRBD1. CDR1 is DFQATT, CDR2 SNEGSKA, per germline (reference sequence). V shed 6 bases and J 3 bases; nucleotides not matched to a gene: 4. The CDR3 sequence is 12 residues long. The CDR3 here is CSAETGDYGYTF. The CDR3 DNA reads as TGCAGTGCAGAAACAGGGGACTATGGCTACACCTTC.

The chain recombines TRBV19 with TRBJ1-5; maybe TRBD1 (5 bases). The germline CDR1 and CDR2 sequences are LNHDA and SQIVND (reference sequence). CDR3 length equals 13 residues. V was shortened by 7 bases and J by 5 bases, with 12 bases between the two germline ends. The CDR3, as DNA: TGTGCCAGTACCCAGGGTTCCTATCAGCCCCAGCATTTT. Translated, it gives CASTQGSYQPQHF.

The sample holds a few counts of this clonotype. The chain joins TRBV30 to TRBJ1-2; 10 bases line up with TRBD1. The trim removed 3 bases at V and 5 bases at J, leaving 0 bases unmatched. The CDR3 spans 12 residues. Germline V gene data show CDR1 as GTSNPN and CDR2 as SVGIG (reference sequence). The CDR3, as DNA: TGTGCCTGGAGGGACAGGGGGTATGGCTACACCTTC. It is translated as CAWRDRGYGYTF.

This chain links TRBV30 with TRBJ1-5, with D possibly matching TRBD1 (5 bases). The CDR3 extends over 15 amino acids. Germline lookup yields CDR1 GTSNPN and CDR2 SVGIG (reference sequence). Trimming cost V 3 bases and J 8 bases, with 20 bases left between them. The CDR3 here is CAWSAGTARTEPQHF. CDR3 nucleotides: TGTGCCTGGAGCGCCGGGACCGCTCGTACTGAGCCCCAGCATTTT.

Notes on this clonotype: A junction end diverges from the germline sequence, so it may reflect a read error. This chain connects TRBV29-1 to TRBJ2-7; TRBD1 matches 7 bases. Germline CDR1 is SQVTM and CDR2 is ANQGSEA. CDR3 length: 12 amino acids. The CDR3 here is CSVRQGSGELYF. Written as DNA, the CDR3 is TGCAGCGTACGACAGGGATCCGGGGAGCTGTACTTC.

This clonotype was seen more than once but under ten times. This rearrangement joins TRBV20-1 to TRBJ1-6; 11 nucleotides align to TRBD1. After removal of 0 bases from V and 3 bases from J, the junction contained 7 bases not matched to a gene. Germline V gene data show CDR1 as DFQATT and CDR2 as SNEGSKA (reference sequence). This CDR3 has 18 amino acids. CDR3 coding DNA: TGCAGTGCTAGAGACCTGGGACAGGGGGATTTCTATAATTCACCCCTCCACTTT. This gives the protein CSARDLGQGDFYNSPLHF.

This clonotype was seen repeatedly, ten times or more. The V and J genes are TRBV7-2 and TRBJ2-2; no clear D gene. Trimming removed 5 bases at V and 3 bases at J, with 10 bases between. The CDR3 is 14 residues long. CDR1 is SGHTA and CDR2 is FQGNSA in the germline V gene. The CDR3, as DNA: TGTGCCAGCAGCCAACTGGGGTACACCGGGGAGCTGTTTTTT. Translation gives CASSQLGYTGELFF.

About this clonotype itself: A much larger clone differs by one base, so this may be a read error. The chain employs TRBV12-3 or TRBV12-4 and TRBJ1-6, with D perhaps matching TRBD1 (5 bases). This CDR3 region has 15 residues. In DNA form, the CDR3 reads TGTGCTAATGCCTACAGACAGATGGAATGTTCACCCCTCCACTTT. It encodes CANAYRQMECSPLHF.

This clonotype has more than one count but fewer than ten. V gene TRBV15 combines with J gene TRBJ2-3; D perhaps matches TRBD2 (5 bases). Germline-derived CDR1 and CDR2 are LNHNV and YYDKDF (reference sequence). Trimming pared 6 bases from V and 3 bases from J, leaving 19 bases between. This CDR3 is 16 amino acids long. CDR3 sequence: CATRPGINLGTDTQYF. The CDR3, as DNA: TGTGCCACCAGACCCGGGATAAACCTCGGGACAGATACGCAGTATTTT.

J is TRBJ1-4 and V is TRBV19, with a possible D match to TRBD1 (5 bases). Germline lookup yields CDR1 LNHDA and CDR2 SQIVND (reference sequence). Trimming left V 5 bases short and J 8 bases short, with 18 bases between. CDR3 length: 15 residues. The CDR3: CASSLLPDTGEKLFF. The CDR3, as DNA: TGTGCCAGTAGTCTCCTCCCGGACACCGGGGAAAAACTGTTTTTT.

This clonotype was counted once. The junction does not match germline at one end; this may be a read error. This chain joins TRBV10-2 and TRBJ1-2, with D perhaps TRBD1 (5 bases). The CDR3 totals 13 residues. Per the germline V gene, CDR1 is WSHSY and CDR2 is SAAADI. This chain's CDR3 is CASRSTGERGYTF. DNA for the CDR3: TGTGCCAGCCGCAGCACGGGGGAGAGGGGCTACACCTTC.

In its sample, this clonotype was seen a few times. The chain couples TRBV19 to TRBJ2-6; 7 bases are shared with TRBD1. The trim removed 6 bases at V and 0 bases at J, leaving 5 bases unmatched. CDR3 length equals 16 residues. Germline CDR1 and CDR2: LNHDA and SQIVND (reference sequence). The CDR3 region has the DNA TGTGCCAGTAGACAGGGGATTCACTCTGGGGCCAACGTCCTGACTTTC. Translating gives CASRQGIHSGANVLTF.

The V gene is TRBV11-3, the J gene TRBJ2-2; 8 positions match TRBD2. Germline CDR1 reads SGHNT; CDR2 reads YENEEA. The trim removed 2 bases at V and 5 bases at J, leaving 10 bases unmatched. This CDR3 has 17 residues. CDR3 residues: CASSLPRGGVTTGELFF. The CDR3 DNA follows: TGTGCCAGCAGCTTACCTCGGGGGGGCGTCACAACCGGGGAGCTGTTTTTT.

At least ten counts were recorded for this clonotype. The V and J genes are TRBV7-9 and TRBJ2-5; 7 bases align to TRBD1. Germline V gene lookup returns CDR1 SEHNR and CDR2 FQNEAQ (reference sequence). There are 16 residues in the CDR3. Trimming removed 5 bases from V and 4 bases from J; junction bases left unmatched: 13. CDR3 nucleotides: TGTGCCAGCAGCCGGGCTCGTGGGAACAGGGGAGAGACCCAGTACTTC. Amino acids: CASSRARGNRGETQYF.

J is TRBJ1-2 and V is TRBV25-1, with D unresolved. Trimming stripped 7 bases from V and 5 bases from J, with 11 bases between. Per the germline V gene, CDR1 is MGHDK and CDR2 is SYGVNS. This CDR3 is 12 amino acids long. The CDR3 sequence is CASNLQLYGYTF. The CDR3, as DNA: TGTGCCAGCAACTTGCAGCTTTATGGCTACACCTTC.

The rearrangement uses TRBV5-4 and TRBJ1-2; tentatively, D is TRBD1 (6 bases). Per germline, CDR1 SGHNT and CDR2 YYREEE (reference sequence). V was clipped by 2 bases and J by 8 bases, with 16 bases between them. The CDR3 loop spans 14 amino acids. The CDR3 nucleotides read TGTGCCAGCAGCTTACCTTTAGGGGGGCGCGGCTACACCTTC. This gives the protein CASSLPLGGRGYTF.

The chain links TRBV6-2 or TRBV6-3 to TRBJ2-7; D is perhaps TRBD1 or TRBD2 (5 bases each). The germline V and J ends were trimmed by 5 bases and 5 bases, with 16 bases remaining between them. Germline V lookup: CDR1 MNHEY, CDR2 SVGEGT. CDR3 size: 14 residues. DNA of the CDR3: TGTGCCAGCAGTCCACAGGCGCCGAGGGACGAGCAGTACTTC. Translating gives CASSPQAPRDEQYF.

With regard to this clonotype: Since a much larger clone is just one base distant, this may be a read error. The chain employs TRBV5-1 and TRBJ2-7; 10 bases match TRBD1. Germline V lookup: CDR1 SGHRS, CDR2 YFSETQ. The CDR3 is made up of 15 amino acids. CDR3 coding DNA: TGTGCCAGCAGCTTGGCGGGACAGGGGTACTACGGGCAGTACTTC. This encodes CASSLAGQGYYGQYF. Complete variable domain (other parts from reference TRBV5-1 and TRBJ2-7): KAGVTQTPRYLIKTRGQQVTLSCSPISGHRSVSWYQQTPGQGLQFLFEYFSETQRNKGNFPGRFSGRQFSNSRSEMNVSTLELGDSALYLCASSLAGQGYYGQYFGPGTRLTVT.

The chain joins TRBV11-2 to TRBJ1-1; D not certain. The germline V and J ends were trimmed by 1 base and 6 bases, with 6 bases remaining between them. Germline V gives CDR1 SGHAT, CDR2 FQNNGV. The length of the CDR3 is 12 residues. The CDR3 region is CASSLVVAEAFF. For the CDR3, the DNA is TGTGCCAGCAGCTTAGTAGTGGCTGAAGCTTTCTTT. The whole variable domain, remainder taken from reference TRBV11-2 and TRBJ1-1, is EAGVAQSPRYKIIEKRQSVAFWCNPISGHATLYWYQQILGQGPKLLIQFQNNGVVDDSQLPKDRFSAERLKGVDSTLKIQPAKLEDSAVYLCASSLVVAEAFFGQGTRLTVV.

This clonotype appeared many times. J is TRBJ1-2 and V is TRBV12-3 or TRBV12-4; D is possibly TRBD1 (6 bases). V was clipped by 4 bases and J by 2 bases, with 11 bases between them. The CDR3 covers 14 residues. The CDR3 spells CASSSRTVNYGYTF. The CDR3 nucleotides are TGTGCCAGCAGTTCTCGGACAGTCAACTATGGCTACACCTTC.

This clonotype was recorded at least ten times. The rearrangement uses TRBV10-3 and TRBJ2-5, with a tentative D call TRBD2 (5 bases). CDR3 length: 14 residues. CDR1 and CDR2 from the germline V gene are ENHRY and SYGVKD. V was shortened by 5 bases and J by 2 bases, with 12 bases between the two germline ends. Written as DNA, the CDR3 is TGTGCCATCAGTCGAGAGGGAGCTCAAGAGACCCAGTACTTC. The encoded protein is CAISREGAQETQYF.

This clonotype was observed at least ten times. The CDR3 is CASAASAYEQYF. DNA for the CDR3: TGCGCCAGCGCGGCCAGCGCCTACGAGCAGTACTTC. The chain uses TRBV5-1 and TRBJ2-7; D remains unclear. The V and J ends lost 7 bases and 2 bases respectively, with 10 bases between them. The CDR3 sequence is 12 residues long. Germline-derived CDR1 and CDR2 are SGHRS and YFSETQ.